This TCR beta chain was found in a study of control samples from healthy donors and cancer patients. Data came from immunoSEQ multiplex PCR; TCRdb stores just in-frame clones and leaves some out. Among 75,000 to 100,000 clones listed, 85% to 90% were seen once. This CDR3 is 11 amino acids long. V dropped 5 bases and J dropped 5 bases, with 4 bases sitting between them. CDR1 SNHLY and CDR2 FYNNEI come from the germline V gene. This chain connects TRBV2 to TRBJ2-1; D remains unclear. This clonotype was sampled from a woman between 50 and 59 years old in good health. The source material was blood. The CDR3 loop reads CASSFHNEQFF. As DNA, the CDR3 is TGTGCCAGCAGTTTTCACAATGAGCAGTTCTTC.